The text below deals with one T cell receptor (beta chain). As yet, its antigen is unknown. Naive T cells were sorted: CD4+CD8-CD45RO-CD45RA+ for CD4+, CD8+CD4-CD45RA+CD27bright for CD8+. The data are from a study of healthy donors' naive CD4 and CD8 T cells. CDR3 length: 13 amino acids. V dropped 8 bases and J dropped 6 bases, with 17 bases sitting between them. In germline, CDR1 is SGHAT, CDR2 FQNNGV. Each TCR library used roughly 490 ng of total RNA and a linear amplification protocol. TCRdb independently ran MiXCR on the reads; one entry per CDR3 protein. The data contain 150,000 to 200,000 distinct CDR3 sequences, about 70% of them singletons. Study-wide results and limits: About 13% of CD4/CD8 propensity variance appeared explained by V, J and CDR3 charge. Naive CD4+ and CD8+ cells reportedly differed in usage of most V and J genes.

This TCR came from a pool of human donors in good health; the sample pools cells from several healthy donors. The sample comprised naive CD4+ and CD8+ T cells sorted from blood, pooled from several donors. The chain is built from TRBV11-2 and TRBJ2-7; tentatively, D is TRBD1 or TRBD2 (5 bases each). Written as DNA, the CDR3 is TGTGCCAGCGGGTCGGGGCAGGTCGTCGAGCAGTACTTC. This sequence encodes CASGSGQVVEQYF.